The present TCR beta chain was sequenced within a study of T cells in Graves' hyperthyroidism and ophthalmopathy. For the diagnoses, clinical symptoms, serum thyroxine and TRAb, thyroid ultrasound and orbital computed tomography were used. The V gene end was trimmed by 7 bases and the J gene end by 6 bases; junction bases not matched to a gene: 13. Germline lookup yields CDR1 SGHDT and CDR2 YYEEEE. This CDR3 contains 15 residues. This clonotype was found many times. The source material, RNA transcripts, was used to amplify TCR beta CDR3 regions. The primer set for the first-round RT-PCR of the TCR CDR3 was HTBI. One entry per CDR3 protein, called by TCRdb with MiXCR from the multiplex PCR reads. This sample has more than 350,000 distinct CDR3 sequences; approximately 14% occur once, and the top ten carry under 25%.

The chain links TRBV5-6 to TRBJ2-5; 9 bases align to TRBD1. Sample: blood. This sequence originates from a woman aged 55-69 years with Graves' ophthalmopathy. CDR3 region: CASGLGSGQGQTQYF. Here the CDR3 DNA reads TGTGCCAGCGGCCTTGGTTCGGGACAGGGTCAGACCCAGTACTTC.